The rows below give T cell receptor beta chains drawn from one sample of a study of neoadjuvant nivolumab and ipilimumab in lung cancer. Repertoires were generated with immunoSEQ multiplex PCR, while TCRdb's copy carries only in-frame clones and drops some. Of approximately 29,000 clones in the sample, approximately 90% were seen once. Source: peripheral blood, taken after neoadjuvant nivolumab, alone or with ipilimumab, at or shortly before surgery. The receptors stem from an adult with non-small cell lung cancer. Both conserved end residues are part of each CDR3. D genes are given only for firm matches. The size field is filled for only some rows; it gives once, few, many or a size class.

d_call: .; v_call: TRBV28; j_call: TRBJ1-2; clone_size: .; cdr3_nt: TGTGCCAGCAGTTTGGACTCTAACTATGGCTACACCTTC; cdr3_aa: CASSLDSNYGYTF
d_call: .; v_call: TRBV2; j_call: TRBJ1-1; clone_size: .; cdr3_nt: TGTGCCAGCAGTGAGGACAGGAACACTGAAGCTTTCTTT; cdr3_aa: CASSEDRNTEAFF
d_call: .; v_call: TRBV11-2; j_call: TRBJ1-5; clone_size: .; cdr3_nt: TGTGCCAGCAGCTTAGGCCAAAATCAGCCCCAGCATTTT; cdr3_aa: CASSLGQNQPQHF
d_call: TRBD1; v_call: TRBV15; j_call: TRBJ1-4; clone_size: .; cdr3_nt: TGTGCCACCAGCAGAGATGGCGGGGGGACAGTTGAAAAACTGTTTTTT; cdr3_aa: CATSRDGGGTVEKLFF
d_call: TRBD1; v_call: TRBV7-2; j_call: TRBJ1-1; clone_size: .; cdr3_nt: TGTGCCAGCAGCGCACAGGGGAGGTCCACTGAAGCTTTCTTT; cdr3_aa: CASSAQGRSTEAFF
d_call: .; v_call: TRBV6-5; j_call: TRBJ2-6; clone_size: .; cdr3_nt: TGTGCCAGCAGCCCGAACTCTGGGGCCAACGTCCTGACTTTC; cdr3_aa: CASSPNSGANVLTF
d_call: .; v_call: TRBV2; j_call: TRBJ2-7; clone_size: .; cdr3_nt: TGTGCCAGCAGCCATCAGGCTGCCTACGAGCAGTACTTC; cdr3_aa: CASSHQAAYEQYF
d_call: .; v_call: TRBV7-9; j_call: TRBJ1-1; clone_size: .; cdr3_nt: TGTGCCAGCAGCTTAGCGATTGAAGCTTTCTTT; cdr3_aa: CASSLAIEAFF
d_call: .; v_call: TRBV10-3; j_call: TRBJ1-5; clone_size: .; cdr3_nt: TGTGCCATCAGACAGGATCTCAATCAGCCCCAGCATTTT; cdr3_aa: CAIRQDLNQPQHF
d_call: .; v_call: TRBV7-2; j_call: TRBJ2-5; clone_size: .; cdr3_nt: TGTGCCAGCAGCACAAGCCAGCGGTTGGGGGTAAAGACCCAGTACTTC; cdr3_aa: CASSTSQRLGVKTQYF
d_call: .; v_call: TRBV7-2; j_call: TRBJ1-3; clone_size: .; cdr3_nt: TGTGCCAGCAGCCGTGCCCAGGGGATGGGAAACACCATATATTTT; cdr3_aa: CASSRAQGMGNTIYF
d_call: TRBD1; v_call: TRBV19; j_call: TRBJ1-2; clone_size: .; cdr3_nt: TGTGCCAGTAGATGGGGACAGGGGGCGAGCTATGGCTACACCTTC; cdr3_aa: CASRWGQGASYGYTF
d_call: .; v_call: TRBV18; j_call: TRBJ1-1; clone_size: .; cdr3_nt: TGTGCCAGCTCACCGGTAGAGAAGTCACAGAACACTGAAGCTTTCTTT; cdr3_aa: CASSPVEKSQNTEAFF
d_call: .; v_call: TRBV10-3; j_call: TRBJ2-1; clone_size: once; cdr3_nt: TGTGCCATCAGTGAGACTCGGGGGGCCCCCAATGAGCAGTTCTTC; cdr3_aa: CAISETRGAPNEQFF
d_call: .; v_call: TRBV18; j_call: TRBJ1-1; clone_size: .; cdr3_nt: TGTGCCAGCTCAACCCAGGACGGGAACACTGAAGCTTTCTTT; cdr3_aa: CASSTQDGNTEAFF
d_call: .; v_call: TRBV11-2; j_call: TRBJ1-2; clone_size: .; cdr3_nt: TGTGCCAGCAGCCCCTCCTCCCTTCCCAACTATGGCTACACCTTC; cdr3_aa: CASSPSSLPNYGYTF
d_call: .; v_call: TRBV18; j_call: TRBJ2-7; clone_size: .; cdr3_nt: TGTGCCAGCTCACCACCGGGCAGCTACGAGCAGTACTTC; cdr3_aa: CASSPPGSYEQYF
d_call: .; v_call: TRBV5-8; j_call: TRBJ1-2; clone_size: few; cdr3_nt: TGTGCCAGCAGCTTGGAGGACGGATCTAACTATGGCTACACCTTC; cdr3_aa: CASSLEDGSNYGYTF
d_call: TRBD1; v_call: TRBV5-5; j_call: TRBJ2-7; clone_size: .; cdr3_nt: TGTGCCAGCAGCCGCGGGACAGGGTCCTACGAGCAGTACTTC; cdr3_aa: CASSRGTGSYEQYF
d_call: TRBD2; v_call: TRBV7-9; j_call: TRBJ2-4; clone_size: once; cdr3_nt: TGTGCCAGCAGCTTACCCAGCGGGGGAGCCAAAAACATTCAGTACTTC; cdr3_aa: CASSLPSGGAKNIQYF
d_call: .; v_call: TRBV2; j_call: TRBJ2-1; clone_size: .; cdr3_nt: TGTGCCAGCAGTGTGGGCAGTTACAATGAGCAGTTCTTC; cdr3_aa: CASSVGSYNEQFF
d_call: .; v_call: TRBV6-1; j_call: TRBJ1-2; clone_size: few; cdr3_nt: TGTGCCAGCAGTGGGGCCCTTGGCTACACCTTC; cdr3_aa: CASSGALGYTF
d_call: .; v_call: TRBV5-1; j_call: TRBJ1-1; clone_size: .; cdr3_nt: TGCGCCAGCAGCCCAGGACGGTTGAACACTGAAGCTTTCTTT; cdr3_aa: CASSPGRLNTEAFF
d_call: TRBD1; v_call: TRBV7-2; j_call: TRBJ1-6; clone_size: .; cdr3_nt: TGTGCCAGCAGCTCCATCCGGGACAGCAATTCACCCCTCCACTTT; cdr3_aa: CASSSIRDSNSPLHF
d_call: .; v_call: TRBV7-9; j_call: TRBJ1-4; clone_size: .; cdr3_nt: TGTGCCAGCAGCTTAGGACAGACCTCTGAAAAACTGTTTTTT; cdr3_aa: CASSLGQTSEKLFF
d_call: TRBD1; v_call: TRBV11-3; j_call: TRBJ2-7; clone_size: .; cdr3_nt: TGTGCCAGCAGCTCATCTACAGGGGACGCTCAGATGGCCGAGCAGTACTTC; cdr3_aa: CASSSSTGDAQMAEQYF
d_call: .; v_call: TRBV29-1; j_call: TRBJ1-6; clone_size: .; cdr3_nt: TGCAGCGAACAGAACCGGGGCTATAATTCACCCCTCCACTTT; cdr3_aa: CSEQNRGYNSPLHF
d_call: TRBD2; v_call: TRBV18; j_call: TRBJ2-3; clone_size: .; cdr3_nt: TGTGCCAGCTCACTTAGCGGGGTAAACACAGATACGCAGTATTTT; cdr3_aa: CASSLSGVNTDTQYF
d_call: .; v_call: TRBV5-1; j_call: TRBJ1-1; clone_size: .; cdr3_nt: TGCGCCAGCAGCTCCACCGGGATGAACACTGAAGCTTTCTTT; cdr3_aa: CASSSTGMNTEAFF
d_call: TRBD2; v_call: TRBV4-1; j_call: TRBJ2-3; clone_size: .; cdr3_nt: TGCGCCAGCAGCCCCTCGGCGGGGGGCAAAGATACGCAGTATTTT; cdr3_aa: CASSPSAGGKDTQYF
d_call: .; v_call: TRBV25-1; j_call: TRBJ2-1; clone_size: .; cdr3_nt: TGTGCCAGCAGTGGTCAGGGGTACGATGAGCAGTTCTTC; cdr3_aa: CASSGQGYDEQFF
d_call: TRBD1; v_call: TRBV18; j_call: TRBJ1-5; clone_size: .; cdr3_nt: TGTGCCAGCTCACTACAGGGGGTTTTTGGCAATCAGCCCCAGCATTTT; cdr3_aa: CASSLQGVFGNQPQHF
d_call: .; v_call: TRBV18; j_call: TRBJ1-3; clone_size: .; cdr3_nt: TGTGCCAGCTCACCACCCCTAGGGAACACCATATATTTT; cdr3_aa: CASSPPLGNTIYF
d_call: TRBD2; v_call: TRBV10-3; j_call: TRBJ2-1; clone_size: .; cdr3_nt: TGTGCCATAGGGGTAGCGGGGCGCTCCTCCTACAATGAGCAGTTCTTC; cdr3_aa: CAIGVAGRSSYNEQFF
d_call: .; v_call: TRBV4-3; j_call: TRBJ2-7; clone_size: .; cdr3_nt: TGCGCCAGCAGCCAAGAGTACGGGATCTACGAGCAGTACTTC; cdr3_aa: CASSQEYGIYEQYF
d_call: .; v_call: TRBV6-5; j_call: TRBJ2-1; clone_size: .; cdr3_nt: TGTGCCAGCAGTCGGACATCGGGTAGTCACAATGAGCAGTTCTTC; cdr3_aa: CASSRTSGSHNEQFF
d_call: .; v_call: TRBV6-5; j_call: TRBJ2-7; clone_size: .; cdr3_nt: TGTGCCAGCAGTTATAGGGCAGGTTCCTTGGACGAGCAGTACTTC; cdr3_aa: CASSYRAGSLDEQYF
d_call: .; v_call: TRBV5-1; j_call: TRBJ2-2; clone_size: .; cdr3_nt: TGCGCCAGCAGCTTGGACCCCAACCGTGGTAGCGGAAACACCGGGGAGCTGTTTTTT; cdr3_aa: CASSLDPNRGSGNTGELFF